The present entry profiles one TCR beta chain with its context. The antigen is not known. In TCRdb, the 5' RACE reads were re-called with MiXCR into one record per CDR3 protein. The table lists hundreds of thousands of distinct CDR3 sequences, around 11% of them singletons. These data belong to a study of CD8 T cells in ankylosing spondylitis. Broader study findings: A CD8+ phenotype characterized the disease-linked clones, which were relatively rare in peripheral blood. It appeared that ankylosing spondylitis blood was characterized by a TCR beta motif of about 8 highly homologous variants. Significantly higher representation of disease-linked clones was reported for matched ankylosing spondylitis synovial fluid.

This receptor was identified in a male donor with ankylosing spondylitis. Material for sequencing was blood, either unsorted or a sorted T cell fraction (not recorded which).

DNA of the CDR3: TGTGCCAGTCAGCGAACTAGCGGGTCTAACACCGGGGAGCTGTTTTTT. It specifies CASQRTSGSNTGELFF. This chain links TRBV6-2 or TRBV6-3 with TRBJ2-2; TRBD2 matches at 9 bases. With 9 bases clipped from V and 2 bases from J, the junction kept 10 bases outside the gene matches. This CDR3 has 16 residues. Germline V gene lookup returns CDR1 MNHEY and CDR2 SVGEGT.